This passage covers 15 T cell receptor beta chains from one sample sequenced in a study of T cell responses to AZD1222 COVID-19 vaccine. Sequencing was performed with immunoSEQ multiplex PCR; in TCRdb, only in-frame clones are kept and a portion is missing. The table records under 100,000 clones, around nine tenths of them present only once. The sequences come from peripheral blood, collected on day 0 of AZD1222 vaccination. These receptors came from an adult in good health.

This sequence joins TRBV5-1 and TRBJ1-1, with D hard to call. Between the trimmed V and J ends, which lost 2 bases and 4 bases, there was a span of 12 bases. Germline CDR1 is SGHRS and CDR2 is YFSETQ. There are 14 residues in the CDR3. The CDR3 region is CASSLGREATEAFF. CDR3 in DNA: TGCGCCAGCAGCTTAGGACGAGAAGCCACTGAAGCTTTCTTT.

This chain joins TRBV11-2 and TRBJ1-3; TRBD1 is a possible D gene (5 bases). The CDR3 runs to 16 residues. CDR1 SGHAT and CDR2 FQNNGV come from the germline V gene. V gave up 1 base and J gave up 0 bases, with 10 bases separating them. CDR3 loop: CASSLAGAISGNTIYF. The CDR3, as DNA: TGTGCCAGCAGCTTAGCCGGGGCCATCTCTGGAAACACCATATATTTT.

CDR3 DNA sequence: TGTGCCAGCAGCCCCCCTGGACTAGCGGGGAGGCACCAGGGAGATACGCAGTATTTT. It specifies CASSPPGLAGRHQGDTQYF. The chain employs TRBV5-4 and TRBJ2-3; 12 nucleotides align to TRBD2. Germline CDR1 reads SGHNT; CDR2 reads YYREEE (reference sequence). J gave up 5 bases and V 4 bases, and 17 bases lay outside the gene matches. There are 19 residues in the CDR3.

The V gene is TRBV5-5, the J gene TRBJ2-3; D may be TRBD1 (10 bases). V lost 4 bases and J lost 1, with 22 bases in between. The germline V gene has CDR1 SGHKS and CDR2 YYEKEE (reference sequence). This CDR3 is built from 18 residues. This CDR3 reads CASSPMRGGTGGTDTQYF. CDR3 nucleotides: TGTGCCAGCAGCCCGATGCGGGGGGGGACAGGGGGCACAGATACGCAGTATTTT.

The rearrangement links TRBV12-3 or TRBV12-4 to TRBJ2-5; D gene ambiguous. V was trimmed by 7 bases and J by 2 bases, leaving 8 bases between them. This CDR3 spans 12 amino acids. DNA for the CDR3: TGTGCCAGCAAGAATGAACAAGAGACCCAGTACTTC. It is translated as CASKNEQETQYF.

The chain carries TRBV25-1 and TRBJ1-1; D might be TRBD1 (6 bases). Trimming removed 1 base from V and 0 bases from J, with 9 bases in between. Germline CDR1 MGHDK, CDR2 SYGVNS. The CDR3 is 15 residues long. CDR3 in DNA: TGTGCCAGCAGTGAATCCCCAGGGGTGAACACTGAAGCTTTCTTT. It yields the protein CASSESPGVNTEAFF.

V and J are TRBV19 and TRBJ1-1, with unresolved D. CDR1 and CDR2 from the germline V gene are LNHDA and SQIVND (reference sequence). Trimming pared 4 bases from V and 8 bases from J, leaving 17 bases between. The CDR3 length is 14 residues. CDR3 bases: TGTGCCAGTAGTACGGAAATGCTGGCCAGGGAAGCTTTCTTT. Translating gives CASSTEMLAREAFF.

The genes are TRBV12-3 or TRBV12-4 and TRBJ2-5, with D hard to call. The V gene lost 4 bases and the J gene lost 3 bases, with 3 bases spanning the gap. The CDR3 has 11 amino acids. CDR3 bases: TGTGCCAGCAGTTATGAAGAGACCCAGTACTTC. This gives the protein CASSYEETQYF.

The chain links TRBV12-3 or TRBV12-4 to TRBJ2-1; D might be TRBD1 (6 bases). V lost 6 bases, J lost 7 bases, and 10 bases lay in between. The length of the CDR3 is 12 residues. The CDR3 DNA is TGTGCCAGCAGACCCAGGGGTAATGAGCAGTTCTTC. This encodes CASRPRGNEQFF.

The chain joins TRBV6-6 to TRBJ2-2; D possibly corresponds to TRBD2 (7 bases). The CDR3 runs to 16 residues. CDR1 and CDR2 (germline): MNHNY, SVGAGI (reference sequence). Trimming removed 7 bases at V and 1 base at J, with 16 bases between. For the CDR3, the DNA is TGTGCCAGCATCCCTGGGGGGGGACAGAACACCGGGGAGCTGTTTTTT. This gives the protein CASIPGGGQNTGELFF.

Here the CDR3 DNA reads TGTGCCAGCAGCTTGGGAGGGGCAACAGATACGCAGTATTTT. Translating gives CASSLGGATDTQYF. The rearrangement joins TRBV5-4 to TRBJ2-3; tentatively, D is TRBD1 or TRBD2 (5 bases each). CDR1 SGHNT and CDR2 YYREEE come from the germline V gene (reference sequence). Trimming took off 0 bases at V and 3 bases at J, with 8 bases between the two ends. CDR3 length: 14 residues. Based on the CDR3 plus reference TRBV5-4 and TRBJ2-3, the full variable domain is ETGVTQSPTHLIKTRGQQVTLRCSSQSGHNTVSWYQQALGQGPQFIFQYYREEENGRGNFPPRFSGLQFPNYSSELNVNALELDDSALYLCASSLGGATDTQYFGPGTRLTVL.

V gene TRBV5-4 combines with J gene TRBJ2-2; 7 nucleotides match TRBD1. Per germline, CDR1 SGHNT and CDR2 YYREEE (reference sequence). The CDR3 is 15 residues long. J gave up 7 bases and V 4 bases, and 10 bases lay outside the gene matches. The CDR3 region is CASSANLTGVGELFF. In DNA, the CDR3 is TGTGCCAGCAGCGCAAACTTAACAGGGGTCGGGGAGCTGTTTTTT.

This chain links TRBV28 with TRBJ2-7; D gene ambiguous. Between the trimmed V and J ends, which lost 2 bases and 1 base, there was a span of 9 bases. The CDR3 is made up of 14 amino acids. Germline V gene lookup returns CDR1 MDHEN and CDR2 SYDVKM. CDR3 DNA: TGTGCCAGCAGTTTAATATACAGTTCCTACGAGCAGTACTTC. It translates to CASSLIYSSYEQYF.

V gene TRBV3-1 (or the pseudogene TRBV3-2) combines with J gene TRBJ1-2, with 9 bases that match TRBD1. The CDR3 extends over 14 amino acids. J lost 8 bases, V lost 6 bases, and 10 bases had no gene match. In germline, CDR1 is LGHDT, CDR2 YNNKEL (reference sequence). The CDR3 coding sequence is TGTGCCAGCAGTGACCGGGACAGGGCGTGGGGCTACACCTTC. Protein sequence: CASSDRDRAWGYTF.

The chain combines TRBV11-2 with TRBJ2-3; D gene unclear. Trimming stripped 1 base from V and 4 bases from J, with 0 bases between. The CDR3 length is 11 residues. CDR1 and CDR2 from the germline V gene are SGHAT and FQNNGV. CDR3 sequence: CASSLADTQYF. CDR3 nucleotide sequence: TGTGCCAGCAGCTTAGCAGATACGCAGTATTTT.